The 7 T cell receptor beta chains listed next were all sequenced from one sample in a study of blood T cell repertoires in acute mononucleosis. Broader study findings: Public beta motifs plus an AV5-AJ31 alpha motif appeared to drive GLC-BM selection.

The assay was immunoSEQ multiplex PCR, and TCRdb's table has in-frame clones only and misses some. Here the sample spans some 1,400 clones, under 30% being singletons. Time point here: acute infectious mononucleosis, at clinical presentation within 2 weeks of symptom onset (visit 1). The sequencing here drew on EBV GLC epitope tetramer+ CD8+ T cells sorted from PBMCs, taken during acute infectious mononucleosis. Subset described: CD8 T cells binding tetramer with EBV BMLF1 280-288 peptide (GLC-BM). All receptors come from a woman between 18 and 29 years old with infectious mononucleosis caused by EBV.

A remark on this clone: A far larger clone differs by one base, so this is likely a read error. This rearrangement joins TRBV14 to TRBJ2-1, with a possible D match to TRBD2 (6 bases). The germline V gene encodes CDR1 SGHDN and CDR2 FVKESK. This CDR3 is 13 amino acids long. DNA for the CDR3: TGTGCCATCAGCGTAGCTGGAGGGGATGAGCAGTTCTTC. As protein: CAISVAGGDEQFF.

Note on this clone: Other DNA variants within this sample encode the same CDR3. The rearrangement links TRBV29-1 to TRBJ1-1; 7 bases match TRBD1. CDR3 size: 13 residues. V shed 6 bases and J 2 bases; nucleotides not matched to a gene: 6. The germline V gene encodes CDR1 SQVTM and CDR2 ANQGSEA. The CDR3 loop is CSVGGQSNTEAFF. CDR3 nucleotides: TGCAGCGTGGGGGGACAGTCTAACACTGAAGCTTTCTTT.

This sequence joins TRBV29-1 and TRBJ1-4; maybe TRBD1 (6 bases). Deletions cut 6 bases from V and 2 bases from J, with 13 bases between. The CDR3 is 14 amino acids. Germline lookup yields CDR1 SQVTM and CDR2 ANQGSEA. The DNA for the CDR3 is TGCAGCGTCGTGACAGGTGTCACTAATGAAAAACTGTTTTTT. Translation gives CSVVTGVTNEKLFF.

This clone has a handful of counts. The chain employs TRBV6-9 and TRBJ2-3, with D perhaps matching TRBD1 or TRBD2 (5 bases each). Germline loops: CDR1 MNHGY, CDR2 SVAAGI. There are 15 residues in the CDR3. V gave up 7 bases and J gave up 4 bases, with 18 bases separating them. The CDR3 reads CASIYSGLGADTQYF. DNA for the CDR3: TGTGCCAGCATTTACTCGGGGCTAGGCGCAGATACGCAGTATTTT.

The chain is built from TRBV29-1 and TRBJ2-1; possibly TRBD1 or TRBD2 for D (5 bases each). Trimming shortened V by 6 bases and J by 8 bases, and 11 bases separated the two germline ends. Germline CDR1 reads SQVTM; CDR2 reads ANQGSEA. This CDR3 contains 11 residues. In DNA, the CDR3 is TGCAGCGTCGCTGGGGGTGATGAGCAGTTCTTC. It encodes CSVAGGDEQFF.

The V gene is TRBV2, the J gene TRBJ2-3, with 11 bases fitting TRBD2. CDR3 length: 15 amino acids. The germline V gene has CDR1 SNHLY and CDR2 FYNNEI. Trimming removed 6 bases from V and 5 bases from J; junction bases left unmatched: 7. The CDR3 reads CASSELAGVGDTQYF. The DNA of the CDR3 is TGTGCCAGCAGCGAACTAGCGGGAGTGGGAGATACGCAGTATTTT.

On this clone itself: Only one base separates this from a far larger clonotype, so it likely reflects a read error. The DNA of the CDR3 is TGCGCCAGCAACCTGGGACAGATCCTGCCGGGCGAGCAGTACTTC. This encodes CASNLGQILPGEQYF. The chain joins TRBV5-1 to TRBJ2-7; 7 nucleotides match TRBD1. The CDR3 has 15 amino acids. The V gene's germline CDR1 is SGHRS and CDR2 YFSETQ. Trimming at V came to 6 bases and at J to 6 bases, leaving 15 bases not matched to a gene. Full variable domain (missing parts from reference TRBV5-1 and TRBJ2-7): KAGVTQTPRYLIKTRGQQVTLSCSPISGHRSVSWYQQTPGQGLQFLFEYFSETQRNKGNFPGRFSGRQFSNSRSEMNVSTLELGDSALYLCASNLGQILPGEQYFGPGTRLTVT.